One sample yielded the 14 T cell receptor beta chains listed below, sequenced in a study of blood T cell repertoires in COVID-19. Some clones are missing from TCRdb's copy, which holds only in-frame ones; the method was immunoSEQ multiplex PCR. Of hundreds of thousands of clones in the sample, approximately 86% were seen once. Sequencing used peripheral blood. The origin of the receptors is a woman aged 65 to 85 with COVID-19, enrolled during active disease.

DNA for the CDR3: TGTGCCAGCAGCTTAGTACCGGGGGGGCCCAATGAGCAGTTCTTC. Its translation: CASSLVPGGPNEQFF. The V and J genes are TRBV7-2 and TRBJ2-1; 8 bases map to TRBD2. This CDR3 is built from 15 residues. Per the germline V gene, CDR1 is SGHTA and CDR2 is FQGNSA. The junction had 5 bases not matched to a gene; V was cut back by 1 base and J by 6 bases.

V and J are TRBV10-3 and TRBJ1-5, with 7 bases that match TRBD1. The CDR3 has 15 residues. Germline V CDR1 and CDR2: ENHRY, SYGVKD. The V and J ends lost 5 bases and 2 bases, in that order; junction bases with no gene match: 6. The CDR3 DNA sequence: TGTGCCATCAGTAGACAAGGACAGGGCAATCAGCCCCAGCATTTT. Protein product: CAISRQGQGNQPQHF.

The rearrangement joins TRBV5-6 to TRBJ1-2; a weak D match, TRBD1 (5 bases). Trimming took off 4 bases at V and 2 bases at J, with 12 bases between the two ends. Per the germline V gene, CDR1 is SGHDT and CDR2 is YYEEEE. This CDR3 spans 14 amino acids. The CDR3, as DNA: TGTGCCAGCAGCCCGGGGGGGAACAACTATGGCTACACCTTC. Its translation: CASSPGGNNYGYTF.

The rearrangement links TRBV27 to TRBJ2-7; no reliable D call. V gave up 6 bases and J gave up 4 bases, with 19 bases separating them. The CDR3 has 15 residues. Germline V lookup: CDR1 MNHEY, CDR2 SMNVEV (reference sequence). The CDR3 is CASSLTSSVPYEQYF. CDR3 nucleotide sequence: TGTGCCAGCAGCCTTACTTCCTCCGTACCATACGAGCAGTACTTC.

This chain links TRBV6-5 with TRBJ1-1; possibly TRBD1 for D (6 bases). Trimming cost V 7 bases and J 7 bases, with 13 bases left between them. The CDR3 has 12 residues. In germline, CDR1 is MNHEY, CDR2 SVGAGI. The chain's CDR3 is CASTAGRGEAFF. Written as DNA, the CDR3 is TGTGCCAGCACGGCGGGCAGGGGTGAAGCTTTCTTT.

The chain employs TRBV18 and TRBJ2-7, with TRBD2 as a possible D gene (6 bases). V was trimmed by 2 bases and J by 4 bases, leaving 15 bases between them. This CDR3 contains 15 residues. Germline lookup yields CDR1 KGHSH and CDR2 LQKENI. The CDR3 nucleotides are TGTGCCAGCTCACCAGAGGGAGGTGGGGTGTACGAGCAGTACTTC. This encodes CASSPEGGGVYEQYF.

A single count supports this clone. The gene calls are TRBV19 and TRBJ2-7, with 8 bases matching TRBD1. Germline V lookup: CDR1 LNHDA, CDR2 SQIVND (reference sequence). The V segment lost 5 bases and the J segment 3 bases; nucleotides outside the gene matches: 6. This CDR3 region has 14 residues. For the CDR3, the DNA is TGTGCCAGTAGTTTCGGACAGGGCCGCTACGAGCAGTACTTC. Amino acid sequence: CASSFGQGRYEQYF.

A single count supports this clone. The genes are TRBV20-1 and TRBJ2-5; possible D gene TRBD2, 6 bases. The germline V gene has CDR1 DFQATT and CDR2 SNEGSKA (reference sequence). V was cut by 3 bases and J by 4 bases, with 15 bases left in between. The CDR3 is 14 residues long. The CDR3 nucleotides read TGCAGTGCTAGTTCGGGGCGGAGGGGAGAGACCCAGTACTTC. It encodes CSASSGRRGETQYF.

The rearrangement joins TRBV10-2 to TRBJ1-6; perhaps TRBD1 as D (6 bases). The CDR3 spans 15 residues. V shed 0 bases and J shed 5 bases, with 8 bases lying between them. Germline V lookup: CDR1 WSHSY, CDR2 SAAADI. Here the CDR3 DNA reads TGCGCCAGCAGTGAGTCACAGGGACATAATTCACCCCTCCACTTT. Encoded protein: CASSESQGHNSPLHF.

V and J are TRBV6-6 and TRBJ2-7; perhaps TRBD1 as D (6 bases). CDR1 is MNHNY, CDR2 SVGAGI, per germline (reference sequence). The V gene lost 5 bases and the J gene lost 0 bases, with 11 bases spanning the gap. This CDR3 is 14 amino acids long. In DNA form, the CDR3 reads TGTGCCAGCAGTCCCCACAGGGACTCCTACGAGCAGTACTTC. Its protein is CASSPHRDSYEQYF.

This clone showed up just a few times. This chain joins TRBV5-1 and TRBJ1-4; 11 nucleotides agree with TRBD1. Per the germline V gene, CDR1 is SGHRS and CDR2 is YFSETQ. Trimming removed 3 bases from V and 3 bases from J; junction bases left unmatched: 4. There are 16 residues in the CDR3. The CDR3 sequence: CASSWGTGGANEKLFF. CDR3 DNA sequence: TGCGCCAGCAGCTGGGGGACAGGGGGTGCTAATGAAAAACTGTTTTTT.

DNA for the CDR3: TGTGCCAGCAGCTTGCCAACAGGGGGCAGCGCTGGAAACACCATATATTTT. Its protein is CASSLPTGGSAGNTIYF. The V call is TRBV5-6, the J call TRBJ1-3; 9 nucleotides align to TRBD1. The CDR3 has 17 amino acids. After removal of 1 base from V and 2 bases from J, the junction contained 7 bases not matched to a gene. CDR1 and CDR2 (germline): SGHDT, YYEEEE. The full variable domain, with the rest looked up from reference TRBV5-6 and TRBJ1-3, is DAGVTQSPTHLIKTRGQQVTLRCSPKSGHDTVSWYQQALGQGPQFIFQYYEEEERQRGNFPDRFSGHQFPNYSSELNVNALLLGDSALYLCASSLPTGGSAGNTIYFGEGSWLTVV.

DNA of the CDR3: TGCGCCAGCAGCTCTCCGGGACAGATCCTTAAGAACGGAAGCTATGGCTACACCTTC. This encodes CASSSPGQILKNGSYGYTF. The chain is built from TRBV5-1 and TRBJ1-2; 7 nucleotides match TRBD1. V lost 3 bases and J lost 4; bases outside the gene matches: 21. Germline assignment: CDR1 SGHRS and CDR2 YFSETQ. The CDR3 is 19 residues long.

The V gene is TRBV11-2, the J gene TRBJ2-7; 8 positions agree with TRBD2. The length of the CDR3 is 13 residues. The V segment lost 5 bases and the J segment 7 bases; nucleotides outside the gene matches: 7. In germline, CDR1 is SGHAT, CDR2 FQNNGV. As DNA, the CDR3 is TGTGCCAGCAGCCTTGGGACTAGGGGTGAGCAGTACTTC. Translation gives CASSLGTRGEQYF.